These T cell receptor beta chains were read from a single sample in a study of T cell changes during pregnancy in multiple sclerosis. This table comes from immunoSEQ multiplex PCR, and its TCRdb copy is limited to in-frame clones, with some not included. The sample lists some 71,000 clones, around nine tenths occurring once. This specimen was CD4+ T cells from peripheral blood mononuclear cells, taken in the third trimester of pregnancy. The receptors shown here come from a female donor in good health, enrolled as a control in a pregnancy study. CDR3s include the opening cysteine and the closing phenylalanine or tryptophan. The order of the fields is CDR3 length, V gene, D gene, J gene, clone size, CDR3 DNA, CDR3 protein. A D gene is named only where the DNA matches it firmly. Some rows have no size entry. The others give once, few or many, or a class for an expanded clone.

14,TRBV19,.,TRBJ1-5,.,TGTGCCAGTACCCCAGGGAAGAAAGGTCAGCCCCAGCATTTT,CASTPGKKGQPQHF
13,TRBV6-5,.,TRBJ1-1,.,TGTGCCAGCAGTTACTCCCACAGAGTTGAAGCTTTCTTT,CASSYSHRVEAFF
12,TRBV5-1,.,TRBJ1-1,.,TGCGCCAGCAGCTCCACGGACACTGAAGCTTTCTTT,CASSSTDTEAFF
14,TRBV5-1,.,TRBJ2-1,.,TGCGCCAGCAGCTTGGACAGGGTGGGCAATGAGCAGTTCTTC,CASSLDRVGNEQFF
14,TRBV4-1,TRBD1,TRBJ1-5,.,TGCGCCAGCAGCCACGGACAGGGGGGTCAGCCCCAGCATTTT,CASSHGQGGQPQHF
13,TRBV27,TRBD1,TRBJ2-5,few,TGTGCCAGCAGTCAACAGGGGTGGGAGACCCAGTACTTC,CASSQQGWETQYF
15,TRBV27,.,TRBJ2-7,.,TGTGCCAGCAGTTTATTAGCAGGGGCGCATGCCGAGCAGTACTTC,CASSLLAGAHAEQYF
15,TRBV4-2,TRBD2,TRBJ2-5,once,TGTGCCAGCAGCCAGACTAGCGGGGGCCAAGAGACCCAGTACTTC,CASSQTSGGQETQYF
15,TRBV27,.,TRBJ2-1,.,TGTGCCAGCAGTTTGACAGGACCCCCCTACAATGAGCAGTTCTTC,CASSLTGPPYNEQFF
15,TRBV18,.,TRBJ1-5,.,TGTGCCAGCTCACCAATATACACGGGGGATCAGCCCCAGCATTTT,CASSPIYTGDQPQHF
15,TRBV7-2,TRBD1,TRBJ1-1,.,TGTGCCAGCAGCTTTGAACCCGGGACAGGTCACGAAGCTTTCTTT,CASSFEPGTGHEAFF
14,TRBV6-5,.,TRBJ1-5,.,TGTGCCAGCAGTTACCGCTCGGGGGGAATGGCCCAGCATTTT,CASSYRSGGMAQHF
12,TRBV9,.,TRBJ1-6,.,TGTGCCAGCGGGGCGTATAATTCACCCCTCCACTTT,CASGAYNSPLHF
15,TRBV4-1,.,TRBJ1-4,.,TGCGCCAGCAGCCAAAGCGGCAGGGGCGAAGGAAAACTGTTTTTT,CASSQSGRGEGKLFF
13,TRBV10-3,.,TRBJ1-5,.,TGTGCCATCAGTGAGTCGAGGGAACAGCCCCAGCATTTT,CAISESREQPQHF
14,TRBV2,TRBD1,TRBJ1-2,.,TGTGCCAGCAGTGTTTTATCAGGGGGCTATGGCTACACCTTC,CASSVLSGGYGYTF
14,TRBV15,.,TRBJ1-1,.,TGTGCCACCAGCAGAGATCGGTCGAGCACTGAAGCTTTCTTT,CATSRDRSSTEAFF
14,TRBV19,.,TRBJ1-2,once,TGTGCCAGTAGTATAGGAGAAGGTGCCGGGGGCTACACCTTC,CASSIGEGAGGYTF
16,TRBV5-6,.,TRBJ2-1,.,TGTGCCAGCAGCACGTTTAGCCCAAGCTCCTACAATGAGCAGTTCTTC,CASSTFSPSSYNEQFF
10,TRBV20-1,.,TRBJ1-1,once,TGCAGTGCTATAGACTGGCGGGCTTTCTTT,CSAIDWRAFF
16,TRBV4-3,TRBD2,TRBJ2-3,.,TGCGCCAGCAGCCAAGAGCCTAGCGGGGGGTCAGATACGCAGTATTTT,CASSQEPSGGSDTQYF
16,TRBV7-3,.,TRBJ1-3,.,TGTGCCGCACACTGGGGGACAAGAAGGACAAGAAACACCATATATTTT,CAAHWGTRRTRNTIYF
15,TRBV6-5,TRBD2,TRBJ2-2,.,TGTGCCAGCACTAATAGCGGGGGGGCCCCCGGGGAGCTGTTTTTT,CASTNSGGAPGELFF
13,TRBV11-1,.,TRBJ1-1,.,TGTGCCAGCAGCTTGTACAGGGAGACTGAAGCTTTCTTT,CASSLYRETEAFF
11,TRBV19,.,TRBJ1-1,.,TGTGCCAGTAGGGTGAGCACTGAAGCTTTCTTT,CASRVSTEAFF
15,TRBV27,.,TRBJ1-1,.,TGTGCCAGCAGTCCAGGACAGTCTCTGAACACTGAAGCTTTCTTT,CASSPGQSLNTEAFF
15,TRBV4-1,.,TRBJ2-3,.,TGCGCCAGCAGCCAAGTTGGAGCCCGCACAGATACGCAGTATTTT,CASSQVGARTDTQYF
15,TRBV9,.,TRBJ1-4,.,TGTGCCAGCAGCGTAGCTACAGGCAATAATGAAAAACTGTTTTTT,CASSVATGNNEKLFF
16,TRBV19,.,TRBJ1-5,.,TGTGCCAGTAGTACCCTCCACGGGGTCAGCAATCAGCCCCAGCATTTT,CASSTLHGVSNQPQHF
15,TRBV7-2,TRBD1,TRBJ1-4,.,TGTGCCAGCAGCTTAGGAGGGACAGGGTTTGAAAAACTGTTTTTT,CASSLGGTGFEKLFF
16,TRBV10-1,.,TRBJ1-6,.,TGCGCCAACGGATTCGACCAGGGATTCTATAATTCACCCCTCCACTTT,CANGFDQGFYNSPLHF
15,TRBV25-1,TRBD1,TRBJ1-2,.,TGTGCCAGCAGTGAATATTCCGGGACAGCCTATGGCTACACCTTC,CASSEYSGTAYGYTF
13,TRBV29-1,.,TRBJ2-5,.,TGCAGCGTCTTGGGACTCCAGGGAGAGACCCAGTACTTC,CSVLGLQGETQYF
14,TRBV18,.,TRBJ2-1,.,TGTGCCAGCTCACCTACGAACGGGGACAATGAGCAGTTCTTC,CASSPTNGDNEQFF
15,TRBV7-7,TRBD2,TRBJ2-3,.,TGTGCTAGCAGCTTAGGGAGGGGCGGCACAGATACGCAGTATTTT,CASSLGRGGTDTQYF
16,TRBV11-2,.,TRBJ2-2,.,TGTGCCAGCAGCTCCCAATCGGGGACAAACACCGGGGAGCTGTTTTTT,CASSSQSGTNTGELFF
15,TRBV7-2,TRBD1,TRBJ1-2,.,TGTGCCAGCAGCTTAGAAACAGGGGGTGACTATGGCTACACCTTC,CASSLETGGDYGYTF
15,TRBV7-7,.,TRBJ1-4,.,TGTGCTAGCAGCTTTTGTAGTTTAACTAATGAAAAACTGTTTTTT,CASSFCSLTNEKLFF
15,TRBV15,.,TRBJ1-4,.,TGTGCCACCAGCACCGAACAGGGCGGGAATGAAAAACTGTTTTTT,CATSTEQGGNEKLFF
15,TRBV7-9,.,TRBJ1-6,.,TGTGCCAGCAGCTTAGCGGGCAGGCCAAATTCACCCCTCCACTTT,CASSLAGRPNSPLHF
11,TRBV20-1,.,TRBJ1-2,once,TGCAGCGGAGGATTATATTATGGCTACACCTTC,CSGGLYYGYTF
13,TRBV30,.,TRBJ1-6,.,TGTGCCTGGAAATCAGGGGAGTTTTCACCCCTCCACTTT,CAWKSGEFSPLHF
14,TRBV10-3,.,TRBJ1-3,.,TGTGCCATCAGTGAGTCGGTTTCCGCGGGCACCATATATTTT,CAISESVSAGTIYF
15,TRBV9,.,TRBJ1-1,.,TGTGCCAGCAGCCCCAAACCCGACCGGGACACCGAAGCTTTCTTT,CASSPKPDRDTEAFF
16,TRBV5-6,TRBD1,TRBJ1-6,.,TGTGCCAGCAGGTCTACAGGGGGAGGAGGGAATTCACCCCTCCACTTT,CASRSTGGGGNSPLHF
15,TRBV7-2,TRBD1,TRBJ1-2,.,TGTGCCAGCAGCGAGACCCGGACAGGGGGCCTTGGCTACACCTTC,CASSETRTGGLGYTF
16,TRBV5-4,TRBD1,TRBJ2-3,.,TGTGCCAGCAGCTTTCTCTGGACAGGGAATCTACATACGCAGTATTTT,CASSFLWTGNLHTQYF
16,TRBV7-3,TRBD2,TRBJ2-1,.,TGTGCCAGCAGCCCGGGAAGCGGGGGCTCCTACAATGAGCAGTTCTTC,CASSPGSGGSYNEQFF
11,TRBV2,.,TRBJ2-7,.,TGTGCCAGCAGCCTGCAGATGGAGCAGTACTTC,CASSLQMEQYF
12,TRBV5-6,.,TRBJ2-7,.,TGTGCCAGCAGCTTCCAATCCTACGAGCAGTACTTC,CASSFQSYEQYF
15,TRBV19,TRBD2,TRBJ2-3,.,TGTGCCAGTAGTATAGCTAGCGGGGTAAGAGGTACGCAGTATTTT,CASSIASGVRGTQYF
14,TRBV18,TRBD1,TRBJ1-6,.,TGTGCCAGCTCACCAGATCTGGACAGGGGGCACCTCCACTTT,CASSPDLDRGHLHF
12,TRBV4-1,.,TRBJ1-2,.,TGCGCCAGCAGCCAAGGAACAGATGGCTACACCTTC,CASSQGTDGYTF
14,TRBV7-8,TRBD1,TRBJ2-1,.,TGTGCCAGCAGCTCCCGGACAGGGAGCCATGAGCAGTTCTTC,CASSSRTGSHEQFF
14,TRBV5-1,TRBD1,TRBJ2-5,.,TGCGCCAGCAGCCAAGGGACAGTTCAAGAGACCCAGTACTTC,CASSQGTVQETQYF
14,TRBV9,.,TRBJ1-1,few,TGTGCCAGCAGCACTACAGGGTCTCTCACTGAAGCTTTCTTT,CASSTTGSLTEAFF
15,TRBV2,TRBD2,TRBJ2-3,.,TGTGCCAGCAGTCGACTAGCGGGGGGCACAGATACGCAGTATTTT,CASSRLAGGTDTQYF
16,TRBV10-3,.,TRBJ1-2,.,TGTGCCATCAGTGAGTCGACGCATAGGACAACCTATGGCTACACCTTC,CAISESTHRTTYGYTF
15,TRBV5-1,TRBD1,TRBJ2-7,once,TGCGCCAGCAGCTCACCGGACAGGAGCTCCTACGAGCAGTACTTC,CASSSPDRSSYEQYF